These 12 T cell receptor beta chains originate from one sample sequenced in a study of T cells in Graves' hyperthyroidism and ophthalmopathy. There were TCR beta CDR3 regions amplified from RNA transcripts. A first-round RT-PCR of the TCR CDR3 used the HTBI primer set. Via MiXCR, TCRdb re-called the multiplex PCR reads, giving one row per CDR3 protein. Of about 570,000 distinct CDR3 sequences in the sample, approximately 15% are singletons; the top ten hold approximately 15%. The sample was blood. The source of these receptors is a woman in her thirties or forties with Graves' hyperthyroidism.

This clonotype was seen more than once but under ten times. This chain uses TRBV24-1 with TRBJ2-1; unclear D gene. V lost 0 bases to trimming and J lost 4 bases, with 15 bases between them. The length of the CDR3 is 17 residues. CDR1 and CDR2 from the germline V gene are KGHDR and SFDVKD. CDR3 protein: CATSDLGSPERYNEQFF. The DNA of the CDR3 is TGTGCCACCAGTGATTTGGGCAGTCCTGAGCGTTACAATGAGCAGTTCTTC.

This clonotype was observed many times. The CDR3: CASSEGTEVPEAFF. The CDR3 region has the DNA TGCGCCAGCAGTGAAGGGACTGAGGTGCCTGAAGCTTTCTTT. V is TRBV10-1 and J is TRBJ1-1; D may be TRBD1 (5 bases). Trimming removed 3 bases from V and 6 bases from J, with 14 bases in between. The CDR3 is 14 residues long. The germline V gene has CDR1 WNHNN and CDR2 SYGVQD (reference sequence).

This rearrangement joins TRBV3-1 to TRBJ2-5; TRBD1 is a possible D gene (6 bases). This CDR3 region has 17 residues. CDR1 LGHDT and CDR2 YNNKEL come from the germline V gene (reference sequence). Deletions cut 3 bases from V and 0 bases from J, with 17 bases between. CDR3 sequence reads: CASSQEVGTLYQETQYF. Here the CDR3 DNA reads TGTGCCAGCAGCCAGGAAGTCGGGACATTGTACCAAGAGACCCAGTACTTC.

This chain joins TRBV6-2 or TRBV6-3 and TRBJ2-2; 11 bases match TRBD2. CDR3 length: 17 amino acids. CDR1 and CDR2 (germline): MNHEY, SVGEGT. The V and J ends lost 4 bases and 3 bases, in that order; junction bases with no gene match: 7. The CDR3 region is CASSFPSGRPDTGELFF. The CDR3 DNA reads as TGTGCCAGCAGTTTCCCTAGCGGGAGGCCCGACACCGGGGAGCTGTTTTTT.

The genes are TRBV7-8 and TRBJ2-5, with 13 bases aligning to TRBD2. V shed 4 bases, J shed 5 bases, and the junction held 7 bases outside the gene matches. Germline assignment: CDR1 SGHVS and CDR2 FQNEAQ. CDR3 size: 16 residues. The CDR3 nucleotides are TGTGCCAGCAGCTCCCAACTAGCGGGAGGGCGGGAGACCCAGTACTTC. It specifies CASSSQLAGGRETQYF.

CDR3 residues: CASSTGVAGANVLTF. The CDR3 region has the DNA TGTGCCAGCAGCACCGGGGTAGCTGGGGCCAACGTCCTGACTTTC. The chain employs TRBV18 and TRBJ2-6, with D tentatively TRBD2 (5 bases). In germline, CDR1 is KGHSH, CDR2 LQKENI. The CDR3 spans 15 residues. V was cut by 8 bases and J by 2 bases, with 13 bases left in between.

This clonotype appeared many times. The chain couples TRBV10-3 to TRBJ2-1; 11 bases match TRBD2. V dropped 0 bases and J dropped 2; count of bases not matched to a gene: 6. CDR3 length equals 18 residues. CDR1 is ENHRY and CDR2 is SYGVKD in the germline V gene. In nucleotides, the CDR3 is TGTGCCATCAGTGAGTCGGGGCTACTAGCGGGGGCCTACAATGAGCAGTTCTTC. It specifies CAISESGLLAGAYNEQFF.

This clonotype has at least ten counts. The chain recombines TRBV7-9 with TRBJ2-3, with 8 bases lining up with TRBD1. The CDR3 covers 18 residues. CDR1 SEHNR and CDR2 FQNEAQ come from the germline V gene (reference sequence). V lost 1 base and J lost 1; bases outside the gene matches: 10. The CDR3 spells CASSLGTGGREGTDTQYF. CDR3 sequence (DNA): TGTGCCAGCAGCTTAGGCACAGGGGGAAGGGAGGGCACAGATACGCAGTATTTT.

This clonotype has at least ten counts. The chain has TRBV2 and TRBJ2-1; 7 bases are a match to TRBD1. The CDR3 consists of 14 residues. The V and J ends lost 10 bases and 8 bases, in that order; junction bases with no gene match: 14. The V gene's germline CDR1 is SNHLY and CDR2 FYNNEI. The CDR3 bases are TGTGCCATTACAACCCGGACAGGCGGAGATGAGCAGTTCTTC. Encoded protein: CAITTRTGGDEQFF.

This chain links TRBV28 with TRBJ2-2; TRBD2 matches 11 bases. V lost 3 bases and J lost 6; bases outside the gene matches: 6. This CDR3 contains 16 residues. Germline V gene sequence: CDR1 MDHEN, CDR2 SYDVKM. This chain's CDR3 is CASSFLAGGPAGELFF. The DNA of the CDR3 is TGTGCCAGCAGTTTCTTAGCGGGAGGGCCCGCCGGGGAGCTGTTTTTT. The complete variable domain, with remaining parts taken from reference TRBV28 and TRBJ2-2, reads DVKVTQSSRYLVKRTGEKVFLECVQDMDHENMFWYRQDPGLGLRLIYFSYDVKMKEKGDIPEGYSVSREKKERFSLILESASTNQTSMYLCASSFLAGGPAGELFFGEGSRLTVL.

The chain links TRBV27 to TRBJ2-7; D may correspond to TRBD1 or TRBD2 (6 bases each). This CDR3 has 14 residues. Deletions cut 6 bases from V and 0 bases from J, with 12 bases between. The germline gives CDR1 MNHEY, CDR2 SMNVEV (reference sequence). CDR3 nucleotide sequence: TGTGCCAGCAGCTTCGGGGGCCGCTCCTACGAGCAGTACTTC. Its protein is CASSFGGRSYEQYF.

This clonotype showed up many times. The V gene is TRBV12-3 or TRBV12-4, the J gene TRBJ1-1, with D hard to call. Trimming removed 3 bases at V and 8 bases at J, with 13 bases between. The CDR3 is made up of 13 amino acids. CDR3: CASSFLIRREAFF. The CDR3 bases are TGTGCCAGCAGTTTTTTAATTAGAAGAGAAGCTTTCTTT.